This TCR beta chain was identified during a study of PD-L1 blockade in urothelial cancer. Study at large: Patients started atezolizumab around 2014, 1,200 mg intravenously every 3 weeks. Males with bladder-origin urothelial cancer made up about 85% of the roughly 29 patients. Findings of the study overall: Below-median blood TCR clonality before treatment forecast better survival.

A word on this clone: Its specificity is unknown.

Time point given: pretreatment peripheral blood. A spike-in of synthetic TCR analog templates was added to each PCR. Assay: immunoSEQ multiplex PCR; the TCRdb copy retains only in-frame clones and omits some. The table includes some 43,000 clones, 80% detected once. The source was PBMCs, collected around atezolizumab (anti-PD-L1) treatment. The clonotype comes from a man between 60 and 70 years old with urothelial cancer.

For the CDR3, the DNA is TGTGCCAGCGTAAGACAGGACGGCTACACCTTC. It codes for CASVRQDGYTF. The rearrangement uses TRBV6-1 and TRBJ1-2, with TRBD1 as a possible D gene (6 bases). Germline CDR1 reads MNHNS; CDR2 reads SASEGT. The V and J ends lost 8 bases and 8 bases respectively, with 12 bases between them. The CDR3 runs to 11 residues.